Each of the 27 T cell receptor beta chains below was sequenced from the same sample in a study of monozygotic twins with cystic fibrosis (dated by TCRdb to 2020 to 2022). Library method: the immunoSEQ multiplex PCR assay. The table was pulled from immuneACCESS by TCRdb, which kept in-frame rearrangements only. Such tables lose some clones; where checked, under half of the loss comes from unresolved V genes, and the rest has no known cause. This sample has approximately 14,000 clones in its table, and 85% to 90% of those were observed once. In total, the top ten clones hold about 0.73% of the sample. Sequenced input: blood. The receptors originated from a boy aged 10-17 years with cystic fibrosis.

V and J are TRBV29-1 and TRBJ2-1; D gene uncertain. Per germline, CDR1 SQVTM and CDR2 ANQGSEA. The CDR3 runs 11 residues. The V end lost 6 bases, the J end lost 3 bases, and 6 bases lay between the germline ends. DNA for the CDR3: TGCAGCGTAGATAACTACAATGAGCAGTTCTTC. Translation gives CSVDNYNEQFF.

This rearrangement joins TRBV9 to TRBJ1-1; a weak D match, TRBD1 (5 bases). V dropped 5 bases and J dropped 1 base, with 9 bases sitting between them. Germline V gives CDR1 SGDLS, CDR2 YYNGEE. The CDR3 spans 13 residues. CDR3 in DNA: TGTGCCAGCAGAGCACAGGAGAACACTGAAGCTTTCTTT. This gives the protein CASRAQENTEAFF. Full variable domain (outside the CDR3, taken from reference TRBV9 and TRBJ1-1): DSGVTQTPKHLITATGQRVTLRCSPRSGDLSVYWYQQSLDQGLQFLIQYYNGEERAKGNILERFSAQQFPDLHSELNLSSLELGDSALYFCASRAQENTEAFFGQGTRLTVV.

The sample holds one count of this clone. The junction shows a germline mismatch at one end, possibly a read error. The genes are TRBV10-2 and TRBJ2-2, with 11 bases matching TRBD2. The CDR3 is 15 amino acids. Germline V gives CDR1 WSHSY, CDR2 SAAADI. CDR3 nucleotides: TGCGCCAGCACCATGACTAGCGGGAACGCCGGGGAGCTGTTTTTT. Protein: CASTMTSGNAGELFF.

This clone was recorded once. The V call is TRBV7-8, the J call TRBJ1-1; D is uncertain. Germline CDR1 and CDR2: SGHVS and FQNEAQ. V gave up 3 bases and J gave up 3 bases, with 8 bases separating them. There are 13 residues in the CDR3. In nucleotides, the CDR3 is TGTGCCAGCAGCTTGCGACACGACACTGAAGCTTTCTTT. It translates to CASSLRHDTEAFF.

The chain employs TRBV28 and TRBJ2-1; 7 bases fit TRBD2. This CDR3 has 17 amino acids. Trimming took 6 bases from V and 5 from J; bases not matched to a gene: 16. Germline CDR1 reads MDHEN; CDR2 reads SYDVKM. CDR3 residues: CASSSASGGKSDNEQFF. The CDR3 DNA sequence: TGTGCCAGCAGCTCGGCTAGCGGCGGTAAAAGTGACAATGAGCAGTTCTTC.

J is TRBJ2-6 and V is TRBV28, with TRBD1 identical over 9 bases. Trimming cost V 6 bases and J 2 bases; bases outside gene matches: 14. Germline V CDR1 and CDR2: MDHEN, SYDVKM. The CDR3 length is 19 residues. CDR3 amino acids: CASSFDPGQGVPGANVLTF. As DNA, the CDR3 is TGTGCCAGCAGCTTCGATCCGGGACAGGGTGTCCCTGGGGCCAACGTCCTGACTTTC. Full variable domain (rest looked up from reference TRBV28 and TRBJ2-6): DVKVTQSSRYLVKRTGEKVFLECVQDMDHENMFWYRQDPGLGLRLIYFSYDVKMKEKGDIPEGYSVSREKKERFSLILESASTNQTSMYLCASSFDPGQGVPGANVLTFGAGSRLTVL.

The rearrangement links TRBV5-4 to TRBJ2-2, with 9 bases lining up with TRBD1. Germline V lookup: CDR1 SGHNT, CDR2 YYREEE (reference sequence). The CDR3 is 16 amino acids. Losses at the gene ends were 1 base for V and 5 bases for J; bases not matched to a gene: 6. This chain's CDR3 is CASSLFPDRGTGELFF. CDR3 nucleotides: TGTGCCAGCAGCTTGTTTCCGGACAGGGGTACCGGGGAGCTGTTTTTT.

The V and J genes are TRBV11-3 and TRBJ2-7; TRBD2 might be the D (6 bases). The germline V gene has CDR1 SGHNT and CDR2 YENEEA. The CDR3 loop spans 13 amino acids. Between the trimmed V and J ends, which lost 1 base and 4 bases, there was a span of 8 bases. The CDR3 DNA sequence: TGTGCCAGCAGCTTAGCCAGCGGGTACGAGCAGTACTTC. Amino acids: CASSLASGYEQYF.

The V and J genes are TRBV9 and TRBJ2-6; D call uncertain. Germline-derived CDR1 and CDR2 are SGDLS and YYNGEE. The V gene lost 0 bases and the J gene lost 1 base, with 11 bases spanning the gap. The CDR3 is 17 amino acids. The CDR3 is CASSVGWLGSGANVLTF. The CDR3, as DNA: TGTGCCAGCAGCGTAGGATGGTTGGGTTCTGGGGCCAACGTCCTGACTTTC.

This clone was seen just once. This chain links TRBV5-1 with TRBJ1-1; D remains unclear. The germline CDR1 and CDR2 sequences are SGHRS and YFSETQ. This CDR3 is 17 amino acids long. V was pared by 4 bases and J by 0 bases, with 19 bases between. CDR3 sequence: CASSLGLERAVNTEAFF. The CDR3 nucleotides read TGCGCCAGCAGCCTCGGCTTAGAAAGGGCTGTGAACACTGAAGCTTTCTTT.

The V call is TRBV2, the J call TRBJ2-7; D is uncertain. CDR3 length: 12 amino acids. Germline V CDR1 and CDR2: SNHLY, FYNNEI. With 0 bases removed from V and 4 bases from J, the gap between germline ends came to 4 bases. The CDR3 reads CASSEAVYEQYF. DNA for the CDR3: TGTGCCAGCAGTGAAGCAGTGTACGAGCAGTACTTC.

This chain uses TRBV2 with TRBJ2-2; 7 bases align to TRBD1. The CDR3 totals 15 residues. Germline-derived CDR1 and CDR2 are SNHLY and FYNNEI. Unmatched junction bases numbered 8, after V lost 4 bases and J lost 6 bases. This CDR3 is CASSVSTGSPGELFF. For the CDR3, the DNA is TGTGCCAGCAGTGTTTCGACAGGGAGTCCCGGGGAGCTGTTTTTT.

The CDR3 DNA is TGTGCCAGCATAAGGAAGCCGGGAGGAAACACCATATATTTT. Protein sequence: CASIRKPGGNTIYF. J is TRBJ1-3 and V is TRBV2; D not certain. Trimming removed 7 bases from V and 4 bases from J, with 14 bases in between. From germline, CDR1 is SNHLY and CDR2 FYNNEI. The CDR3 contains 14 residues.

V usage is TRBV11-3 and J usage is TRBJ2-7; D is unclear. Germline assignment: CDR1 SGHNT and CDR2 YENEEA. The germline V and J ends were trimmed by 2 bases and 10 bases, with 3 bases remaining between them. The CDR3 runs 9 residues. CDR3 loop: CASSLSQYF. Written as DNA, the CDR3 is TGTGCCAGCAGCTTAAGCCAGTACTTC.

This clone was recorded only once. The CDR3 DNA is TGCGCCAGCAGTGAGTCGGTAGGAAGCCAAGAGACCCAGTACTTC. Translating gives CASSESVGSQETQYF. This chain connects TRBV10-1 to TRBJ2-5; unclear D gene. CDR1 is WNHNN and CDR2 is SYGVQD in the germline V gene (reference sequence). This CDR3 contains 15 residues. Trimming shortened V by 0 bases and J by 1 base, and 9 bases separated the two germline ends.

The chain employs TRBV30 and TRBJ1-3; the D is unclear. Trimming took 4 bases from V and 2 from J, leaving 3 bases between them. The CDR3 contains 11 residues. CDR1 is GTSNPN, CDR2 SVGIG, per germline (reference sequence). The CDR3 bases are TGTGCCTGGACAGCTGGAAACACCATATATTTT. It encodes CAWTAGNTIYF.

CDR3 DNA: TGCAGCGTTGAGTGGACATACCCAGTGAATGAGCAGTTCTTC. It is translated as CSVEWTYPVNEQFF. The J gene is TRBJ2-1, the V gene TRBV29-1, with a weak D call TRBD1 (5 bases). CDR3 size: 14 residues. V was trimmed by 3 bases and J by 7 bases, leaving 16 bases between them. Germline CDR1 is SQVTM and CDR2 is ANQGSEA.

This clone was seen a handful of times. The CDR3 region is CAWSEQANTEAFF. The CDR3 nucleotides read TGTGCCTGGAGTGAGCAGGCGAACACTGAAGCTTTCTTT. The rearrangement links TRBV30 to TRBJ1-1, with unresolved D. V lost 1 base, J lost 1 base, and 7 bases lay in between. The CDR3 consists of 13 residues. Looked up from germline, CDR1 is GTSNPN and CDR2 is SVGIG (reference sequence).

V gene TRBV28 combines with J gene TRBJ1-5; D remains unclear. This CDR3 has 14 amino acids. V was cut by 10 bases and J by 6 bases, with 19 bases left in between. In germline, CDR1 is MDHEN, CDR2 SYDVKM. DNA of the CDR3: TGTGCCACGGGGTCTAACCCGTCAAGTCAGCCCCAGCATTTT. Amino acid sequence: CATGSNPSSQPQHF.

In nucleotides, the CDR3 is TGTGCCAGCAGTTGGGACAGGGCCTCTTTCCAGCAGTACTTC. Translation gives CASSWDRASFQQYF. The chain combines TRBV6-6 with TRBJ2-7, with 9 nucleotides matching TRBD1. Germline assignment: CDR1 MNHNY and CDR2 SVGAGI (reference sequence). There are 14 residues in the CDR3. Germline trimming cut 4 bases from V and 8 bases from J; bases unmatched to any gene: 9.

V usage is TRBV7-9 and J usage is TRBJ1-5; 9 bases map to TRBD1. V lost 5 bases, J lost 11 bases, and 13 bases stayed unmatched. This CDR3 has 15 residues. Germline V CDR1 and CDR2: SEHNR, FQNEAQ (reference sequence). This CDR3 reads CASSPYDRDRESQHF. The CDR3 DNA reads as TGTGCCAGCAGCCCCTACGACCGGGACAGGGAATCCCAGCATTTT.

This clone was recorded once. The rearrangement links TRBV27 to TRBJ2-7; D uncertain. The CDR3 loop spans 12 amino acids. Germline values: CDR1 MNHEY, CDR2 SMNVEV (reference sequence). The germline V and J ends were trimmed by 3 bases and 5 bases, with 8 bases remaining between them. The CDR3, as DNA: TGTGCCAGCAGTTTTTTAGGAGACGAGCAGTACTTC. Its protein product is CASSFLGDEQYF.

CDR3 sequence (DNA): TGTGCCAGCAGTTACTCGCTAGGCTACGAGCAGTACTTC. It translates to CASSYSLGYEQYF. The chain uses TRBV6-5 and TRBJ2-7; D uncertain. CDR3 length: 13 residues. Germline-derived CDR1 and CDR2 are MNHEY and SVGAGI. V was pared by 0 bases and J by 3 bases, with 6 bases between.

The chain has TRBV7-2 and TRBJ2-3; possible D gene TRBD1, 5 bases. In germline, CDR1 is SGHTA, CDR2 FQGNSA. The CDR3 runs 12 residues. V gave up 1 base and J gave up 10 bases, with 9 bases separating them. The CDR3 region has the DNA TGTGCCAGCAGCTTAGATCAGGGCTCGCAGTATTTT. Protein product: CASSLDQGSQYF.

The V gene is TRBV9, the J gene TRBJ2-1; the D gene is possibly TRBD2 (5 bases). The V end was cut by 0 bases, the J end by 4 bases, with 14 bases between. Germline assignment: CDR1 SGDLS and CDR2 YYNGEE. The CDR3 has 16 residues. The DNA of the CDR3 is TGTGCCAGCAGCGTAGGGACTCCCAACGGATACAATGAGCAGTTCTTC. Protein product: CASSVGTPNGYNEQFF. The full variable domain, its missing parts supplied by reference TRBV9 and TRBJ2-1, is DSGVTQTPKHLITATGQRVTLRCSPRSGDLSVYWYQQSLDQGLQFLIQYYNGEERAKGNILERFSAQQFPDLHSELNLSSLELGDSALYFCASSVGTPNGYNEQFFGPGTRLTVL.

The chain combines TRBV5-6 with TRBJ2-5; 7 positions agree with TRBD1. The V gene end was trimmed by 4 bases and the J gene end by 4 bases; junction bases not matched to a gene: 10. Germline V CDR1 and CDR2: SGHDT, YYEEEE. The CDR3 has 15 residues. The CDR3 coding sequence is TGTGCCAGCAGCCAAAGCGACAGGGAACTAGAGACCCAGTACTTC. Translating it yields CASSQSDRELETQYF.

This chain joins TRBV28 and TRBJ1-5; D gene uncertain. Deletions cut 1 base from V and 6 bases from J, with 4 bases between. The germline CDR1 and CDR2 sequences are MDHEN and SYDVKM. CDR3 length: 12 amino acids. The CDR3 region is CASSLSGQPQHF. For the CDR3, the DNA is TGTGCCAGCAGTTTATCGGGTCAGCCCCAGCATTTT.